The 30 T cell receptor beta chains reported below all come from one sample, sequenced in a study of blood T cell repertoires in COVID-19. Measured with immunoSEQ multiplex PCR; TCRdb has only the in-frame clones, and not every one. The sample comprises roughly 39,000 clones, roughly nine tenths of which are singletons, and about a tenth rests with the top ten. Sequencing used peripheral blood. These receptors were obtained from a woman of 80 years or more with active COVID-19.

The V and J genes are TRBV21-1 and TRBJ1-3; the tabulated D call, TRBD1, remains unverified against the DNA. TRBV21-1 is a pseudogene. The CDR3 covers 16 residues. CDR3 protein: CASSRPTERSGNTIYF. In DNA form, the CDR3 reads TGTGCCAGCAGCAGGCCGACAGAGCGCTCTGGAAACACCATATATTTT.

V is TRBV4-3 and J is TRBJ2-1; a weak D match, TRBD1 (5 bases). Germline V lookup: CDR1 LGHNA, CDR2 YSLEER. The CDR3 is 13 residues long. The V end lost 0 bases, the J end lost 8 bases, and 8 bases lay between the germline ends. CDR3 in amino acids: CASSQDRAYEQFF. CDR3 nucleotides: TGCGCCAGCAGCCAAGACAGGGCTTATGAGCAGTTCTTC.

The rearrangement links TRBV5-6 to TRBJ1-6; TRBD1 agrees at 7 bases. The CDR3 has 14 amino acids. Germline-derived CDR1 and CDR2 are SGHDT and YYEEEE. The V and J ends lost 4 bases and 9 bases, in that order; junction bases with no gene match: 7. The CDR3 is CASSINPGGSPLHF. The CDR3 nucleotides read TGTGCCAGCAGCATTAACCCAGGGGGTTCACCCCTCCACTTT.

This chain joins TRBV20-1 and TRBJ2-5, with TRBD2 as a possible D gene (7 bases). The V end was cut by 3 bases, the J end by 3 bases, with 17 bases between. The CDR3 totals 15 residues. CDR1 and CDR2 (germline): DFQATT, SNEGSKA (reference sequence). CDR3 in amino acids: CSASTPRGREETQYF. CDR3 nucleotides: TGCAGTGCTAGTACTCCGCGGGGGCGGGAAGAGACCCAGTACTTC.

This clone has just a few counts. This chain connects TRBV2 to TRBJ1-1; D gene ambiguous. V was shortened by 10 bases and J by 0 bases, with 12 bases between the two germline ends. The CDR3 runs to 13 residues. CDR1 and CDR2 (germline): SNHLY, FYNNEI. CDR3 in amino acids: CATATFMNTEAFF. The CDR3 DNA is TGTGCCACAGCGACCTTTATGAACACTGAAGCTTTCTTT.

CDR3 loop: CASSRENTGGVTEAFF. CDR3 nucleotide sequence: TGTGCCAGCAGCCGGGAGAATACAGGGGGCGTCACTGAAGCTTTCTTT. This chain joins TRBV5-6 and TRBJ1-1, with TRBD1 matching over 9 bases. J gave up 4 bases and V 4 bases, and 11 bases lay outside the gene matches. Germline lookup yields CDR1 SGHDT and CDR2 YYEEEE. The CDR3 covers 16 residues. The whole variable domain, filled in from reference TRBV5-6 and TRBJ1-1, reads DAGVTQSPTHLIKTRGQQVTLRCSPKSGHDTVSWYQQALGQGPQFIFQYYEEEERQRGNFPDRFSGHQFPNYSSELNVNALLLGDSALYLCASSRENTGGVTEAFFGQGTRLTVV.

This chain connects TRBV6-6 to TRBJ2-7, with 8 positions matching TRBD1. The CDR3 contains 15 residues. CDR1 is MNHNY and CDR2 is SVGAGI in the germline V gene (reference sequence). V lost 2 bases to trimming and J lost 1 base; unmatched junction nucleotides: 4. The CDR3 nucleotides are TGTGCCAGCAGTTACGGACAGGGCCATTCCTACGAGCAGTACTTC. It codes for CASSYGQGHSYEQYF.

The rearrangement joins TRBV19 to TRBJ1-2, with TRBD1 identical over 7 bases. After removal of 8 bases from V and 5 bases from J, the junction contained 8 bases not matched to a gene. Germline CDR1 and CDR2: LNHDA and SQIVND (reference sequence). CDR3 length equals 13 residues. In DNA form, the CDR3 reads TGTGCCAGTTCATCGACAGGGAGGTATGGCTACACCTTC. It is translated as CASSSTGRYGYTF.

The chain couples TRBV7-9 to TRBJ2-1; maybe TRBD2 (6 bases). Per the germline V gene, CDR1 is SEHNR and CDR2 is FQNEAQ (reference sequence). This CDR3 spans 15 amino acids. With 2 bases removed from V and 0 bases from J, the gap between germline ends came to 8 bases. The CDR3 DNA reads as TGTGCCAGCAGCTTACGGGGGAGCTCCTACAATGAGCAGTTCTTC. It specifies CASSLRGSSYNEQFF.

The chain has TRBV9 and TRBJ1-4, with D unresolved. The V gene lost 4 bases and the J gene lost 12 bases, with 10 bases spanning the gap. The CDR3 is made up of 11 amino acids. Per germline, CDR1 SGDLS and CDR2 YYNGEE. CDR3 sequence (DNA): TGTGCCAGCAGCCCGGGATTTGAACTGTTTTTT. Translating gives CASSPGFELFF.

V is TRBV4-3 and J is TRBJ2-1; 8 bases line up with TRBD1. Germline V CDR1 and CDR2: LGHNA, YSLEER. After removal of 2 bases from V and 2 bases from J, the junction contained 5 bases not matched to a gene. The CDR3 contains 16 residues. This chain's CDR3 is CASSQQTGVPYNEQFF. The CDR3 bases are TGCGCCAGCAGCCAACAGACAGGGGTCCCCTACAATGAGCAGTTCTTC.

This chain joins TRBV5-1 and TRBJ1-4, with TRBD1 matching 8 bases. The CDR3 spans 15 residues. Germline lookup yields CDR1 SGHRS and CDR2 YFSETQ. V dropped 4 bases and J dropped 8; count of bases not matched to a gene: 10. The CDR3 DNA follows: TGCGCCAGCAGCCCAGGACGGACAGGGTACGAAAAACTGTTTTTT. Amino acid sequence: CASSPGRTGYEKLFF.

The chain couples TRBV29-1 to TRBJ1-2; 8 positions agree with TRBD1. V shed 4 bases, J shed 7 bases, and the junction held 17 bases outside the gene matches. This CDR3 contains 16 residues. Germline V CDR1 and CDR2: SQVTM, ANQGSEA. The CDR3 sequence: CSVGGTGGNTAGGYTF. The CDR3 DNA reads TGCAGCGTTGGGGGAACAGGGGGGAATACGGCTGGTGGCTACACCTTC.

The chain employs TRBV4-2 and TRBJ1-6; D is possibly TRBD1 (5 bases). The CDR3 extends over 18 amino acids. With 1 base removed from V and 6 bases from J, the gap between germline ends came to 19 bases. CDR1 and CDR2 from the germline V gene are LGHNA and YNFKEQ. Here the CDR3 reads CASSQVAAGMFSNSPLHF. The DNA of the CDR3 is TGTGCCAGCAGCCAAGTGGCGGCAGGGATGTTTTCTAATTCACCCCTCCACTTT.

The chain joins TRBV3-1 (or the pseudogene TRBV3-2) to TRBJ2-5; D is ambiguous. Germline V gene lookup returns CDR1 LGHDT and CDR2 YNNKEL (reference sequence). The CDR3 length is 14 residues. Trimming took 0 bases from V and 5 from J, leaving 10 bases between them. CDR3 in DNA: TGTGCCAGCAGCCAAGAGATCCCCCGGGAGACCCAGTACTTC. This codes for CASSQEIPRETQYF.

This clone was observed a single time. At one of its ends the junction is not consistent with the germline gene, which may arise from a read error. The chain has TRBV29-1 and TRBJ1-4; maybe TRBD1 (6 bases). CDR1 is SQVTM, CDR2 ANQGSEA, per germline. This CDR3 comprises 15 residues. Written as DNA, the CDR3 is TGCAGCGTTAAAGATTACAGGGAGGGCCTTGAAAAACTGTTTTTT. Translated, it gives CSVKDYREGLEKLFF.

V is TRBV11-2 and J is TRBJ2-5; 9 bases agree with TRBD1. The CDR3 extends over 15 amino acids. The ends lost 5 bases at V and 5 bases at J; junction bases unmatched: 9. CDR1 and CDR2 from the germline V gene are SGHAT and FQNNGV. For the CDR3, the DNA is TGTGCCAGCAGCCCACAGGGACAGGGTTGGGAGACCCAGTACTTC. Amino acids: CASSPQGQGWETQYF.

The chain couples TRBV28 to TRBJ1-2; D uncertain. Germline V gene sequence: CDR1 MDHEN, CDR2 SYDVKM. CDR3 size: 12 residues. The ends were cut back, 6 bases at V and 6 bases at J, with 11 bases in the middle. CDR3 coding DNA: TGTGCCAGCAGCGTGGAGCCTGATGGCTACACCTTC. Residues: CASSVEPDGYTF.

V is TRBV6-5 and J is TRBJ1-5; 8 bases align to TRBD1. V lost 8 bases and J lost 4; bases outside the gene matches: 7. Germline V gene sequence: CDR1 MNHEY, CDR2 SVGAGI. This CDR3 region has 14 residues. The CDR3 sequence: CASGGQGKNQPQHF. The CDR3 coding sequence is TGTGCCAGCGGAGGACAGGGAAAAAATCAGCCCCAGCATTTT.

This clone was seen a single time. This chain joins TRBV28 and TRBJ2-7; D is possibly TRBD1 (5 bases). V shed 5 bases and J shed 2 bases, with 7 bases lying between them. The length of the CDR3 is 12 residues. The germline gives CDR1 MDHEN, CDR2 SYDVKM. Written as DNA, the CDR3 is TGTGCCAGCAGTATGACAGCCTACGAGCAGTACTTC. Translating gives CASSMTAYEQYF.

V is TRBV28 and J is TRBJ2-5; 10 bases match TRBD2. Germline CDR1 and CDR2: MDHEN and SYDVKM. The CDR3 is 14 amino acids. The J segment lost 5 bases and the V segment lost 8 bases, leaving 8 bases of the junction unmatched. The CDR3 DNA follows: TGTGCCAGCTTGAGCGGGGGGGCGTGGGAGACCCAGTACTTC. It translates to CASLSGGAWETQYF.

This clone was seen once. The chain combines TRBV18 with TRBJ1-1; TRBD1 matches 7 bases. The CDR3 spans 16 residues. V was pared by 3 bases and J by 3 bases, with 10 bases of the junction left unmatched. CDR1 is KGHSH, CDR2 LQKENI, per germline. CDR3: CASSPQGGQEDTEAFF. Written as DNA, the CDR3 is TGTGCCAGCTCACCTCAAGGCGGACAGGAGGACACTGAAGCTTTCTTT.

The chain joins TRBV9 to TRBJ1-2, with D perhaps TRBD1 (6 bases). The germline CDR1 and CDR2 sequences are SGDLS and YYNGEE. Trimming cost V 0 bases and J 6 bases, with 12 bases left between them. This CDR3 spans 14 amino acids. The CDR3 here is CASSVGGGIDGYTF. The CDR3 nucleotides read TGTGCCAGCAGCGTAGGAGGGGGAATTGATGGCTACACCTTC.

This clone was recorded a few times. CDR3: CASSALGWAGAETQYF. CDR3 nucleotide sequence: TGTGCCAGCAGCGCCCTAGGTTGGGCGGGGGCCGAGACCCAGTACTTC. The rearrangement uses TRBV9 and TRBJ2-5; D possibly corresponds to TRBD2 (7 bases). V was shortened by 3 bases and J by 5 bases, with 20 bases between the two germline ends. In germline, CDR1 is SGDLS, CDR2 YYNGEE. There are 16 residues in the CDR3.

V and J are TRBV7-2 and TRBJ1-1; the D is unclear. Trimming pared 2 bases from V and 11 bases from J, leaving 15 bases between. The CDR3 is 13 residues long. CDR1 SGHTA and CDR2 FQGNSA come from the germline V gene. CDR3 residues: CASSLPEEFSAFF. CDR3 bases: TGTGCCAGCAGCTTACCGGAGGAGTTTAGCGCTTTCTTT.

The sample holds one count of this clone. V and J are TRBV7-6 and TRBJ2-1; TRBD1 aligns across 10 bases. The V gene's germline CDR1 is SGHVS and CDR2 FNYEAQ. V shed 3 bases and J 7 bases; nucleotides not matched to a gene: 6. This CDR3 comprises 15 residues. CDR3 nucleotides: TGTGCCAGCAGCTTTGGGACAGGGGTCCGGAATGAGCAGTTCTTC. Encoded protein: CASSFGTGVRNEQFF.

The CDR3 is CAWSAIGVYTGANVLTF. CDR3 DNA: TGTGCCTGGAGTGCGATCGGAGTGTATACCGGGGCCAACGTCCTGACTTTC. The chain is built from TRBV30 and TRBJ2-6; D remains ambiguous. Trimming cost V 1 base and J 4 bases, with 17 bases left between them. CDR3 length equals 17 residues. Germline loops: CDR1 GTSNPN, CDR2 SVGIG (reference sequence).

The chain has TRBV5-6 and TRBJ2-1; no clear D. Trimming stripped 4 bases from V and 4 bases from J, with 6 bases between. The CDR3 covers 12 residues. Germline V gene lookup returns CDR1 SGHDT and CDR2 YYEEEE. The CDR3 reads CASSAIYNEQFF. The CDR3 DNA is TGTGCCAGCAGCGCTATATACAATGAGCAGTTCTTC.

The chain couples TRBV5-1 to TRBJ1-1, with 10 bases matching TRBD1. This CDR3 is 14 amino acids long. V shed 4 bases and J 5 bases; nucleotides not matched to a gene: 5. Germline V gives CDR1 SGHRS, CDR2 YFSETQ. The CDR3 region has the DNA TGCGCCAGCAGCCTACCGGGACAGGGGACTGAAGCTTTCTTT. It encodes CASSLPGQGTEAFF.

The rearrangement uses TRBV5-1 and TRBJ2-7, with TRBD1 matching over 10 bases. Germline V gene data show CDR1 as SGHRS and CDR2 as YFSETQ. V was clipped by 4 bases and J by 7 bases; unmatched bases: 8. The CDR3 totals 14 residues. The CDR3 coding sequence is TGCGCCAGCAGCGGAGGGACAGGGGCTCGGGAGCAGTACTTC. This gives the protein CASSGGTGAREQYF.